The source of this TCR beta chain is a study of preoperative IRX-2 immunotherapy in early breast cancer. The data were produced by immunoSEQ multiplex PCR, yet TCRdb's version contains in-frame clones alone and is incomplete. In the table there are tens of thousands of clones, roughly nine tenths of which are singletons. The CDR3 is 17 residues long. Looked up from germline, CDR1 is SQVTM and CDR2 is ANQGSEA. After removal of 1 base from V and 6 bases from J, the junction contained 16 bases not matched to a gene. The treatment: preoperative locoregional IRX-2 cytokine immunotherapy. The rearrangement uses TRBV29-1 and TRBJ1-2; 8 nucleotides agree with TRBD1. The input for sequencing was tumor tissue, taken after IRX-2 immunotherapy. The origin of this receptor is a human donor with breast cancer. The CDR3 is CSVEGGQGASDLDGYTF. The CDR3 DNA follows: TGCAGCGTTGAAGGGGGGCAGGGGGCGAGTGATTTGGATGGCTACACCTTC.